This T cell receptor beta chain was documented in a study of tumor T cells in aggressive B-cell lymphoma. With 0 bases clipped from V and 0 bases from J, the junction kept 6 bases outside the gene matches. This CDR3 is 17 amino acids long. Germline loops: CDR1 GTSNPN, CDR2 SVGIG (reference sequence). Clones were read by immunoSEQ multiplex PCR, and TCRdb kept only the in-frame ones, dropping some. The profile covers thousands of clones, with around 92% appearing a single time and about 2.2% taken by the ten largest. The V call is TRBV30, the J call TRBJ2-2; 8 bases line up with TRBD2. The material sequenced was tumor tissue. This TCR was recovered from an adult with diffuse large B cell lymphoma. The CDR3 sequence: CAWSVPVGLANTGELFF. The DNA for the CDR3 is TGTGCCTGGAGTGTACCGGTGGGACTAGCGAACACCGGGGAGCTGTTTTTT.